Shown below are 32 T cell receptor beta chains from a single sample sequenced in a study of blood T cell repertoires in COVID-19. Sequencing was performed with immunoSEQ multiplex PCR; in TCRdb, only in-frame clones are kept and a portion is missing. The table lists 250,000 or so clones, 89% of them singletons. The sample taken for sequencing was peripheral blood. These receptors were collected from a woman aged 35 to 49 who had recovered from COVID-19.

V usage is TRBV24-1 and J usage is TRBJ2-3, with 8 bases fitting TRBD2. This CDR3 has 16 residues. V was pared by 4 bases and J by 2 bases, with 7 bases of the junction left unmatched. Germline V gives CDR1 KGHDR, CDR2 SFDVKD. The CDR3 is CATSDPASGYTDTQYF. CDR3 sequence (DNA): TGTGCCACCAGTGACCCCGCTAGCGGGTACACAGATACGCAGTATTTT.

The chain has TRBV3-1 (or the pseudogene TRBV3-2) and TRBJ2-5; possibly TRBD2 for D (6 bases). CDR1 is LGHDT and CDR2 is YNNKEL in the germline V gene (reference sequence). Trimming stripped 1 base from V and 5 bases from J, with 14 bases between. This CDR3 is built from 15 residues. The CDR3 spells CASSQVPGSGETQYF. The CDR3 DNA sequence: TGTGCCAGCAGCCAAGTCCCCGGGAGCGGGGAGACCCAGTACTTC.

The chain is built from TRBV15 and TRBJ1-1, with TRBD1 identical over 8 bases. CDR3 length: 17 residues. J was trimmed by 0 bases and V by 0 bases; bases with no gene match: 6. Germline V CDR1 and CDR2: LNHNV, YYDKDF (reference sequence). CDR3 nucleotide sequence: TGTGCCACCAGCAGAGATCCGCAGGGGGCGATGAACACTGAAGCTTTCTTT. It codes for CATSRDPQGAMNTEAFF.

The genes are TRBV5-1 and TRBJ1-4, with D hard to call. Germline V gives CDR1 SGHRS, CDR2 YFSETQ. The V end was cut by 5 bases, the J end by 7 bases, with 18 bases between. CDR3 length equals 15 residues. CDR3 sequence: CASRPTLGTAEKLFF. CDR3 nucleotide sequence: TGCGCCAGCAGACCCACCCTTGGAACAGCTGAAAAACTGTTTTTT.

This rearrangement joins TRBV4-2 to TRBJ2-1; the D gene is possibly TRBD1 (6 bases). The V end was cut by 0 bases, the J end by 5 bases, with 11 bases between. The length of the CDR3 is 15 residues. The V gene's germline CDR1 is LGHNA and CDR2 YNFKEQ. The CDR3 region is CASSQELGTNNEQFF. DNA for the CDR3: TGTGCCAGCAGCCAAGAATTGGGGACAAACAATGAGCAGTTCTTC.

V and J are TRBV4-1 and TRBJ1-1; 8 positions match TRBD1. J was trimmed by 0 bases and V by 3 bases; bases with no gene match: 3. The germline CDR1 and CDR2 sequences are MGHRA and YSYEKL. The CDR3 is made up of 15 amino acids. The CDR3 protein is CASSQTGAMNTEAFF. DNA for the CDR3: TGCGCCAGCAGCCAGACAGGGGCCATGAACACTGAAGCTTTCTTT.

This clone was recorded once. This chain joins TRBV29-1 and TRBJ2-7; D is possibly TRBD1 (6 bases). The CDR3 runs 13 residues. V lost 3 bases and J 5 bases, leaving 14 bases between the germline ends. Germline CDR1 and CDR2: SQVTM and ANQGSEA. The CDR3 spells CSVDRGGANEQYF. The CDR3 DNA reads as TGCAGCGTTGACCGTGGGGGCGCGAACGAGCAGTACTTC.

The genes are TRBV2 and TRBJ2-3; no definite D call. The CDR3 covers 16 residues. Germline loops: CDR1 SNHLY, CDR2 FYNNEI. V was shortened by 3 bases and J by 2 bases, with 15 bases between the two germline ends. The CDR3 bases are TGTGCCAGCAGTGACAGGCCTCTTAGTAACACAGATACGCAGTATTTT. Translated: CASSDRPLSNTDTQYF.

CDR3 in amino acids: CAISGGGRAYNEQFF. The CDR3 DNA is TGTGCCATCAGTGGGGGCGGGAGGGCTTACAATGAGCAGTTCTTC. The rearrangement uses TRBV10-3 and TRBJ2-1, with TRBD2 matching 9 bases. Looked up from germline, CDR1 is ENHRY and CDR2 is SYGVKD. The CDR3 loop spans 15 amino acids. V trimming: 4 bases; J trimming: 4 bases; junction bases outside the gene matches: 5.

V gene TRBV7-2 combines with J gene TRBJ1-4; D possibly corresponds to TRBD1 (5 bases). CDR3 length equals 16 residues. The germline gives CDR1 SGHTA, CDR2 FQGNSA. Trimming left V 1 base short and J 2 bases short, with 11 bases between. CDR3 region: CASSLGREGTNEKLFF. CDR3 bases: TGTGCCAGCAGCTTAGGCAGGGAAGGCACTAATGAAAAACTGTTTTTT.

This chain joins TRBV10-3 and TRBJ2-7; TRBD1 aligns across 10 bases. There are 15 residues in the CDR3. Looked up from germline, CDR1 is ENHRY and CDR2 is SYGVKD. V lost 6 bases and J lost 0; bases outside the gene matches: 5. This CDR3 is CAIRNRDRGSYEQYF. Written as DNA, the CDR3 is TGTGCCATCAGGAACCGGGACAGGGGCTCCTACGAGCAGTACTTC.

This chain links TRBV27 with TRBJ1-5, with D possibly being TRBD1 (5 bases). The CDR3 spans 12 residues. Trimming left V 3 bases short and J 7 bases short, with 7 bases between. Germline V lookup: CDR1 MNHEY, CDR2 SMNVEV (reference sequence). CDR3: CASSFWGQPQHF. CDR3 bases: TGTGCCAGCAGTTTCTGGGGCCAGCCCCAGCATTTT.

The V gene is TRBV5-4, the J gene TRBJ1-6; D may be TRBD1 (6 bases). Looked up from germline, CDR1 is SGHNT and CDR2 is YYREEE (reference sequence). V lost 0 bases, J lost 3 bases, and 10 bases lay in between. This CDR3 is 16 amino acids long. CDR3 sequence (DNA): TGTGCCAGCAGCTTGGTTACAGGGAACTATAATTCACCCCTCCACTTT. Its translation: CASSLVTGNYNSPLHF.

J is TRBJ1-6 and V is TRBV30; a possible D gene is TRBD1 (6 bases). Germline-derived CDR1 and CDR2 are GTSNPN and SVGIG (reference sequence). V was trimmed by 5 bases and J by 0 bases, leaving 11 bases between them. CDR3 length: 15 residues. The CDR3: CAWLDSSSYNSPLHF. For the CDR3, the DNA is TGTGCCTGGTTGGACAGCAGCTCCTATAATTCACCCCTCCACTTT.

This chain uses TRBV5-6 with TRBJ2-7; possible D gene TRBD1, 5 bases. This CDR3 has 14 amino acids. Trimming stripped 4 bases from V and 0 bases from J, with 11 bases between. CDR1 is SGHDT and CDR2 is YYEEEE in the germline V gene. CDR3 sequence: CASSPDTASYEQYF. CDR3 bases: TGTGCCAGCAGCCCGGACACCGCCTCCTACGAGCAGTACTTC.

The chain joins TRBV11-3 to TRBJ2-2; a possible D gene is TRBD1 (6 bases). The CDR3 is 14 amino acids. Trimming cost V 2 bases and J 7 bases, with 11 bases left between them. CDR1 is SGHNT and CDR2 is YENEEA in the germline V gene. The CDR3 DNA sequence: TGTGCCAGCAGCTTAAACAGGGCTGGCGGGGAGCTGTTTTTT. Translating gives CASSLNRAGGELFF.

CDR3 in DNA: TGTGCCAGCAGCACCACCGGGACTAGTGCAGATACGCAGTATTTT. Its translation is CASSTTGTSADTQYF. This sequence joins TRBV2 and TRBJ2-3; TRBD2 aligns across 8 bases. Unmatched junction bases numbered 9, after V lost 6 bases and J lost 4 bases. The germline gives CDR1 SNHLY, CDR2 FYNNEI. The CDR3 sequence is 15 residues long.

The DNA for the CDR3 is TGTGCCTGGAGTTTGGAGGATTGGGAAAAACTGTTTTTT. It specifies CAWSLEDWEKLFF. The rearrangement joins TRBV30 to TRBJ1-4; D is undetermined. The CDR3 length is 13 residues. With 2 bases removed from V and 8 bases from J, the gap between germline ends came to 12 bases. Germline V gene lookup returns CDR1 GTSNPN and CDR2 SVGIG (reference sequence).

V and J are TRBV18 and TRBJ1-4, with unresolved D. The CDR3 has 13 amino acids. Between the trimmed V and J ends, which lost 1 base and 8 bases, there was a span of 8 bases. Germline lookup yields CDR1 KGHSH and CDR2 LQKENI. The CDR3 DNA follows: TGTGCCAGCTCACCACAGGGAGACGAAAAACTGTTTTTT. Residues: CASSPQGDEKLFF.

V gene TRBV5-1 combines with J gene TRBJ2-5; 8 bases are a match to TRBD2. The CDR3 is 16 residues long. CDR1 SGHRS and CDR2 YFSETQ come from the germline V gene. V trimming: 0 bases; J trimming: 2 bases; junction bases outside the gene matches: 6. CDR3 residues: CASSLGTIAGQETQYF. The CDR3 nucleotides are TGCGCCAGCAGCTTGGGGACGATAGCGGGGCAAGAGACCCAGTACTTC.

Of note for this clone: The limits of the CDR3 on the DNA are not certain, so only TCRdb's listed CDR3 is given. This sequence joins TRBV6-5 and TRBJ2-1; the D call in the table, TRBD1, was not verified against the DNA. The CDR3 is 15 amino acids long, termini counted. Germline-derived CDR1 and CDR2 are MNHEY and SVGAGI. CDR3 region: CASILAGTSYNEQFF.

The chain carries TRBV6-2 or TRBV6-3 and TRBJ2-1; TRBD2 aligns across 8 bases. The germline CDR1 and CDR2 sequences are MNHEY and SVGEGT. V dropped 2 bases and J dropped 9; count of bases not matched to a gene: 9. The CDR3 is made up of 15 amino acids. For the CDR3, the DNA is TGTGCCAGCAGTTACGAGGCTAGCGGGCTCAGTGAGCAGTTCTTC. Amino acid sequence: CASSYEASGLSEQFF.

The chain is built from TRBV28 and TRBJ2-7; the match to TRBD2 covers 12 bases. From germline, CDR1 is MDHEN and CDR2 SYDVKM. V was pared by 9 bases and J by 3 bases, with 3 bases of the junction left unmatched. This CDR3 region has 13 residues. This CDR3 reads CASGTSGRYEQYF. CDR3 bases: TGTGCCAGTGGGACTAGCGGGCGCTACGAGCAGTACTTC.

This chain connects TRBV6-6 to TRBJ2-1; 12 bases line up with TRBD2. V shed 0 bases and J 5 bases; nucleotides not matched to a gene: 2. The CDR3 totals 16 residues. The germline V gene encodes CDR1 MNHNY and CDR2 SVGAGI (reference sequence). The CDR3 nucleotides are TGTGCCAGCAGTTACTCGCCTAGCGGGAGGGACAATGAGCAGTTCTTC. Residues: CASSYSPSGRDNEQFF.

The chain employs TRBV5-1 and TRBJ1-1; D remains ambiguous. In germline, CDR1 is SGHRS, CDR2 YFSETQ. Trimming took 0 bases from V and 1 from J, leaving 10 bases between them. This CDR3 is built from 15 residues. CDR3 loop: CASSLERGGNTEAFF. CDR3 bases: TGCGCCAGCAGCTTGGAACGAGGAGGGAACACTGAAGCTTTCTTT. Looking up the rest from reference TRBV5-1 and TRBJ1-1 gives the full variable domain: KAGVTQTPRYLIKTRGQQVTLSCSPISGHRSVSWYQQTPGQGLQFLFEYFSETQRNKGNFPGRFSGRQFSNSRSEMNVSTLELGDSALYLCASSLERGGNTEAFFGQGTRLTVV.

CDR3 nucleotides: TGTGCCAGCTCACCGCAACAGGGGCTCAATGAGCAGTTCTTC. Its translation: CASSPQQGLNEQFF. The chain combines TRBV18 with TRBJ2-1, with TRBD1 identical over 7 bases. The CDR3 has 14 amino acids. Unmatched junction bases numbered 5, after V lost 3 bases and J lost 6 bases. CDR1 and CDR2 (germline): KGHSH, LQKENI.

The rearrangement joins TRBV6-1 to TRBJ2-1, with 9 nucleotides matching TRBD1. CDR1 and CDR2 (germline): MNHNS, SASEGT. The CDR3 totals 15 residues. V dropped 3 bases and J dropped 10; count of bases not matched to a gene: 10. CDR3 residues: CASSDPGQGKGEQFF. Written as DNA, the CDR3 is TGTGCCAGCAGTGACCCGGGACAGGGCAAGGGCGAGCAGTTCTTC.

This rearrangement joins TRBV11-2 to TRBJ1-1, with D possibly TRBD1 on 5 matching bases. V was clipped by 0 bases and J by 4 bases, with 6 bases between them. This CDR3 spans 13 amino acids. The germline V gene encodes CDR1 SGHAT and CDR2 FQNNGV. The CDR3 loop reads CASSLDRATEAFF. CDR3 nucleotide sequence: TGTGCCAGCAGCTTAGACAGGGCCACTGAAGCTTTCTTT.

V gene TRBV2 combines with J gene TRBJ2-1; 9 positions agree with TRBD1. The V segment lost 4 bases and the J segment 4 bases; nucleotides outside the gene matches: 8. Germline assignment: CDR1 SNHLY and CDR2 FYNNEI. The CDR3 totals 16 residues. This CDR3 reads CASSGQGTGSYNEQFF. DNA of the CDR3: TGTGCCAGCAGTGGACAGGGGACAGGGAGTTACAATGAGCAGTTCTTC.

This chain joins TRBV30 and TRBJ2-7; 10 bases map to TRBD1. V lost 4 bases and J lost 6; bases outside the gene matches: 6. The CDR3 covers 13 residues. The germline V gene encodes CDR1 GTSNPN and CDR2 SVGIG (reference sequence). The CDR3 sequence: CAWIGTGAGEQYF. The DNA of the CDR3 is TGTGCCTGGATTGGGACAGGGGCTGGCGAGCAGTACTTC.

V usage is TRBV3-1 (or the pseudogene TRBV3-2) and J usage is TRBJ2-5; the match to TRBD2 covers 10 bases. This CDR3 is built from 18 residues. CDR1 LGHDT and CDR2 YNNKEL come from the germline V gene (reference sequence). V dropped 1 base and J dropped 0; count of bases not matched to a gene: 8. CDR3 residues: CASSQGRPGLAHQETQYF. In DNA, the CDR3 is TGTGCCAGCAGCCAAGGGCGCCCGGGACTAGCGCACCAAGAGACCCAGTACTTC.

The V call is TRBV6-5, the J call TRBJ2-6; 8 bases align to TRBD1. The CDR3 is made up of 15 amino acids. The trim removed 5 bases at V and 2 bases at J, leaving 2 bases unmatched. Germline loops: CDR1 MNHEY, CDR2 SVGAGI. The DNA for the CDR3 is TGTGCCAGCAGTCCGGACAGGGCTGGGGCCAACGTCCTGACTTTC. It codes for CASSPDRAGANVLTF.